This T cell receptor beta chain was sequenced in a study of T cell responses to AZD1222 COVID-19 vaccine. Findings and caveats of the study: Among spike-specific TCRs, nearly half reportedly target unmutated variant regions. Among the donors, most were white British and more were female, and clonal diversity was possibly underestimated.

TCRdb's table, derived via immunoSEQ multiplex PCR, lists solely in-frame clones and lacks some. The sample has about 150,000 clones; roughly 87% are singletons. Turning to this clone: The antigen is unknown.

The receptor's source is an adult who received the AZD1222 COVID-19 vaccine. Sequencing was performed on peripheral blood, taken 28 days after the second AZD1222 dose.

The CDR3 DNA reads TGTGCCAGCAGCTCCGGGGCGTTGGGCTACAATGAGCAGTTCTTC. Its translation: CASSSGALGYNEQFF. This chain connects TRBV6-5 to TRBJ2-1; D possibly uses TRBD1 or TRBD2 (5 bases each). Looked up from germline, CDR1 is MNHEY and CDR2 is SVGAGI. The CDR3 contains 15 residues. V was shortened by 6 bases and J by 3 bases, with 15 bases between the two germline ends.